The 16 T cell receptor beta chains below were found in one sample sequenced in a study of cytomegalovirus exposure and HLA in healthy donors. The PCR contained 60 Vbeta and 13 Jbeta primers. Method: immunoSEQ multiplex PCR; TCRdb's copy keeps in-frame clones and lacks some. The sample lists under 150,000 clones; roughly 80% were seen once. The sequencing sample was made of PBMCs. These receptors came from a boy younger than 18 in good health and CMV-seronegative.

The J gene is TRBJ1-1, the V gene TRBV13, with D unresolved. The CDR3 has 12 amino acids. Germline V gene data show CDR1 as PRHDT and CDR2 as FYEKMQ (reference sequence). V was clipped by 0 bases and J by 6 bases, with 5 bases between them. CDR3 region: CASSLGRAEAFF. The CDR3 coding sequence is TGTGCCAGCAGCTTAGGACGGGCTGAAGCTTTCTTT.

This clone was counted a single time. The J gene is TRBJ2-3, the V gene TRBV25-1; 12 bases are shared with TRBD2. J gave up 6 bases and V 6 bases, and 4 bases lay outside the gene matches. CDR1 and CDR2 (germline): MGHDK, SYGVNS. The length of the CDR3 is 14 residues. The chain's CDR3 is CASRLAGGGDTQYF. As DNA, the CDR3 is TGTGCCAGCAGACTAGCGGGAGGTGGGGATACGCAGTATTTT.

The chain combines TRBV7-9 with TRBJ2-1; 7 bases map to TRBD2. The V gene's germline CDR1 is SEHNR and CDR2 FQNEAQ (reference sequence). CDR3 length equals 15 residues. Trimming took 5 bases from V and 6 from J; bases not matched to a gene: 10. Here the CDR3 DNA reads TGTGCCAGCAGCACTCTAGCGGAGTGGGCCAATGAGCAGTTCTTC. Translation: CASSTLAEWANEQFF.

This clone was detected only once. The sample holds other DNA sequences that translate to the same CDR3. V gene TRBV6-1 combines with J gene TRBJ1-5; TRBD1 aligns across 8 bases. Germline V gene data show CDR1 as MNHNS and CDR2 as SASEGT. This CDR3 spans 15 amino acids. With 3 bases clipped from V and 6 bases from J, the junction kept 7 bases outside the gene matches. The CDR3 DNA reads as TGTGCCAGCAGTGAGTTAGACAGGGGCGGTCAGCCCCAGCATTTT. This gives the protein CASSELDRGGQPQHF.

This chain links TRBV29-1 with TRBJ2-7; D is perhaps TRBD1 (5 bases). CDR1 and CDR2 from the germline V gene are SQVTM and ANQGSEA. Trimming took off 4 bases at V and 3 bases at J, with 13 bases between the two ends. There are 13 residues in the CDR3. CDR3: CSVVVPGHYEQYF. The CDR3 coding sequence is TGCAGCGTTGTAGTCCCAGGGCACTACGAGCAGTACTTC.

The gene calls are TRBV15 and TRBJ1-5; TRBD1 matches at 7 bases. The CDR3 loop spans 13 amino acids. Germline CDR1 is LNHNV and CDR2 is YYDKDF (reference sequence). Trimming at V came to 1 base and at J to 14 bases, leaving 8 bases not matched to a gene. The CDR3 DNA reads TGTGCCACCAGCAGAGGGCCGGGGGACAGAAAGCATTTT. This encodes CATSRGPGDRKHF.

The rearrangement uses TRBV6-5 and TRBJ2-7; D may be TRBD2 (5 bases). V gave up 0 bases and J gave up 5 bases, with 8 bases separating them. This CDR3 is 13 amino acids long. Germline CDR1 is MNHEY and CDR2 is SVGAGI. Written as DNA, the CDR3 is TGTGCCAGCAGTTACTCCGACTACCACGAGCAGTACTTC. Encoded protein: CASSYSDYHEQYF.

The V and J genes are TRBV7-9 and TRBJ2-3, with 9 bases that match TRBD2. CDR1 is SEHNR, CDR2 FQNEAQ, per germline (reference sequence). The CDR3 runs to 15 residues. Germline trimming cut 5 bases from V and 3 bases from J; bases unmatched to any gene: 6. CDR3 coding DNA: TGTGCCAGCAGCCGCGGGACTAGCCCAACAGATACGCAGTATTTT. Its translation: CASSRGTSPTDTQYF.

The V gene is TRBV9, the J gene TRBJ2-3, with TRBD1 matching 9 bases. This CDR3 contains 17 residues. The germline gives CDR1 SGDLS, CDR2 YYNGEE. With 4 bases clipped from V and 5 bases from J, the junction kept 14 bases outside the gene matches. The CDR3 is CASSSRGRDRVVDTQYF. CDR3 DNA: TGTGCCAGCAGCTCCAGGGGAAGGGACAGGGTGGTAGATACGCAGTATTTT.

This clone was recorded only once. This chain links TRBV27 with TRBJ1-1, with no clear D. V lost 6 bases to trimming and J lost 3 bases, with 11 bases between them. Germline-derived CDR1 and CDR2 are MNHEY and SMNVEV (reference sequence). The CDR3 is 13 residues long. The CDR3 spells CASRTFGDTEAFF. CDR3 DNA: TGTGCCAGCAGGACCTTCGGAGACACTGAAGCTTTCTTT.

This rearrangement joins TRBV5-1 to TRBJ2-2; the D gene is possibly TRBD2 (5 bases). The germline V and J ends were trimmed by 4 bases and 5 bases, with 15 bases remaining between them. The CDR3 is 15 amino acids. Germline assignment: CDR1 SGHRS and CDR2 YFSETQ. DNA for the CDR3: TGCGCCAGCAGCCCTTGGGGTCCGGGGACCGGGGAGCTGTTTTTT. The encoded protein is CASSPWGPGTGELFF.

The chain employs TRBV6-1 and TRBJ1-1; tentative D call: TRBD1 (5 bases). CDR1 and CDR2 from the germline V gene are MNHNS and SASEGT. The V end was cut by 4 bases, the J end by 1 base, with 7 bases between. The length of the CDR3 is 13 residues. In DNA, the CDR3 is TGTGCCAGCAGTGTTGGACAGAACACTGAAGCTTTCTTT. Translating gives CASSVGQNTEAFF.

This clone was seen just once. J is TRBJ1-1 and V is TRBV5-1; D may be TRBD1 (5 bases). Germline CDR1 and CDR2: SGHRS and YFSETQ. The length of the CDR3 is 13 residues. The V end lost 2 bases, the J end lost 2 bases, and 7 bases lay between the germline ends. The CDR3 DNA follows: TGCGCCAGCAGCTTTGACAGTAACACTGAAGCTTTCTTT. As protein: CASSFDSNTEAFF. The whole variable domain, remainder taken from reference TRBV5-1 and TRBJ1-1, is KAGVTQTPRYLIKTRGQQVTLSCSPISGHRSVSWYQQTPGQGLQFLFEYFSETQRNKGNFPGRFSGRQFSNSRSEMNVSTLELGDSALYLCASSFDSNTEAFFGQGTRLTVV.

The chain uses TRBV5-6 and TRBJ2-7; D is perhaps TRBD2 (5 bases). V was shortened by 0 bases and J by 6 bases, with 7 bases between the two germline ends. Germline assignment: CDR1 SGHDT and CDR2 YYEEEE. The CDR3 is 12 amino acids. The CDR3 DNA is TGTGCCAGCAGCTTGGGGGGAGTCGAGCAGTACTTC. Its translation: CASSLGGVEQYF.

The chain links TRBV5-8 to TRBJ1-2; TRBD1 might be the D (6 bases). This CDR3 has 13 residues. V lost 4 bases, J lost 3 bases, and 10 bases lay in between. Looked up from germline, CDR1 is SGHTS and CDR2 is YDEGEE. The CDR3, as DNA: TGTGCCAGCAGCGGAGGGGGGGACTATGGCTACACCTTC. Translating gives CASSGGGDYGYTF.

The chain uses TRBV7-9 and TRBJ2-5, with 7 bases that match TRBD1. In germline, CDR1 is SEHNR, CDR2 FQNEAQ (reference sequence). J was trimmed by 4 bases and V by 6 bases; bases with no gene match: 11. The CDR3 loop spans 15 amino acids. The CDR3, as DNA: TGTGCCAGCAGTAGCCCGGGACAGAGAAGAGAGACCCAGTACTTC. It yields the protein CASSSPGQRRETQYF.